Shown below are 6 T cell receptor beta chains from a single sample sequenced in a study of T-cell memory formation after mild COVID-19. Via MiXCR, TCRdb re-called the 5' RACE reads, giving one row per CDR3 protein. The table lists about 210,000 distinct CDR3 sequences, around 25% of them singletons. Source material: PBMCs or a T cell subset sorted from them (not recorded which). The receptors were gathered from an adult woman who had mild COVID-19 (a few samples of this study predate the infection). Cell type and time point are not known.

As DNA, the CDR3 is TGTGCCAGCAGCAAGCAAGATTTCAATGAGCAGTTCTTC. Residues: CASSKQDFNEQFF. The chain recombines TRBV7-2 with TRBJ2-1; D remains ambiguous. Trimming removed 5 bases from V and 6 bases from J, with 11 bases in between. The CDR3 runs to 13 residues. Germline V CDR1 and CDR2: SGHTA, FQGNSA.

The chain recombines TRBV19 with TRBJ2-1, with D possibly TRBD2 on 5 matching bases. CDR1 LNHDA and CDR2 SQIVND come from the germline V gene (reference sequence). The ends were cut back, 6 bases at V and 4 bases at J, with 16 bases in the middle. The CDR3 runs to 15 residues. The CDR3, as DNA: TGTGCCAGTAGGGGAGCGGAGGACCTTTACAATGAGCAGTTCTTC. Protein sequence: CASRGAEDLYNEQFF.

CDR3: CATSDVSGSNYNEQFF. The CDR3 DNA follows: TGTGCCACCAGTGATGTTAGCGGGAGTAACTACAATGAGCAGTTCTTC. V gene TRBV24-1 combines with J gene TRBJ2-1; 9 bases are shared with TRBD2. The V gene end was trimmed by 3 bases and the J gene end by 3 bases; junction bases not matched to a gene: 5. The length of the CDR3 is 16 residues. Germline CDR1 is KGHDR and CDR2 is SFDVKD.

This clonotype was counted between two and nine times. V gene TRBV7-6 combines with J gene TRBJ2-7; 9 positions match TRBD1. From germline, CDR1 is SGHVS and CDR2 FNYEAQ. V lost 5 bases, J lost 3 bases, and 5 bases stayed unmatched. The CDR3 sequence is 14 residues long. The CDR3: CASSTGQGIYEQYF. CDR3 sequence (DNA): TGTGCCAGCAGCACTGGACAGGGGATCTACGAGCAGTACTTC.

This sequence joins TRBV29-1 and TRBJ2-2, with D possibly TRBD1 on 5 matching bases. The CDR3 totals 15 residues. CDR1 and CDR2 from the germline V gene are SQVTM and ANQGSEA. V dropped 4 bases and J dropped 3 bases, with 15 bases sitting between them. The CDR3 nucleotides read TGCAGCGTTGGGGGCCCTGACGGATACACCGGGGAGCTGTTTTTT. Amino acid sequence: CSVGGPDGYTGELFF.

This clonotype appeared a single time. The V and J genes are TRBV13 and TRBJ2-7; D is possibly TRBD2 (5 bases). V lost 4 bases and J 7 bases, leaving 14 bases between the germline ends. Per the germline V gene, CDR1 is PRHDT and CDR2 is FYEKMQ (reference sequence). CDR3 length equals 13 residues. CDR3 bases: TGTGCCAGCAGCTCCCGGACTGGAAGAGAGCAGTACTTC. Protein sequence: CASSSRTGREQYF. The full variable domain, rest sourced from reference TRBV13 and TRBJ2-7, is AAGVIQSPRHLIKEKRETATLKCYPIPRHDTVYWYQQGPGQDPQFLISFYEKMQSDKGSIPDRFSAQQFSDYHSELNMSSLELGDSALYFCASSSRTGREQYFGPGTRLTVT.